A single sample is the source of the 15 T cell receptor beta chains below, sequenced in a study of T cells after yellow fever vaccination (dated by TCRdb to the late 2010s). Libraries were prepared through 5' RACE. Sequencing instrument: Illumina HiSeq 2500. The raw public data were reprocessed by TCRdb itself: fastp quality trimming at Q25, MiXCR clonotype calling, in-frame beta chains only. Under each unique CDR3 protein, matching rows form one entry showing the most common genes and DNA. Recorded for this sample are 95,000 to 150,000 distinct CDR3 sequences; more than 6.5% of them occurred a single time. 2% to 3% of the sample is taken by the ten largest. According to the study, the label for this sample's treatment or condition signals: live attenuated yellow fever vaccine strain. Here the sequenced sample was CD4+ T cells sorted from PBMCs, taken more than 8 days after the first yellow fever vaccination. The source is a man between 18 and 29 years old who received the YFV17D yellow fever vaccine.

This clonotype was observed at least ten times. For the CDR3, the DNA is TGTGCGGGAAGAGGCTTGGGAACTGAAGCTTTCTTT. Amino acid sequence: CAGRGLGTEAFF. The chain uses TRBV28 and TRBJ1-1, with D unresolved. Germline V gene lookup returns CDR1 MDHEN and CDR2 SYDVKM. CDR3 size: 12 residues. Filled out from reference TRBV28 and TRBJ1-1, the complete variable domain reads DVKVTQSSRYLVKRTGEKVFLECVQDMDHENMFWYRQDPGLGLRLIYFSYDVKMKEKGDIPEGYSVSREKKERFSLILESASTNQTSMYLCAGRGLGTEAFFGQGTRLTVV.

This clonotype was recorded at least ten times. The chain employs TRBV4-1 and TRBJ1-2; unclear D gene. The germline V gene encodes CDR1 MGHRA and CDR2 YSYEKL. The ends were cut back, 2 bases at V and 12 bases at J, with 25 bases in the middle. The CDR3 runs to 16 residues. CDR3 residues: CASSQIATHEVFEDTF. DNA for the CDR3: TGCGCCAGCAGCCAAATCGCAACCCACGAGGTTTTCGAGGACACCTTC.

Comments on this clonotype: A read error may be the cause here, since a much bigger clone is one base away. The rearrangement joins TRBV5-1 to TRBJ1-1; D is undetermined. This CDR3 has 13 residues. CDR1 is SGHRS, CDR2 YFSETQ, per germline. Trimming cost V 0 bases and J 7 bases, with 10 bases left between them. The CDR3 nucleotides are TGCGCCAGCAGCTTGGCTCTCCGGCTTGAAGCTTTCTTT. Translated: CASSLALRLEAFF.

Many counts were recorded for this clonotype. V is TRBV30 and J is TRBJ2-2; D is undetermined. V was trimmed by 2 bases and J by 1 base, leaving 8 bases between them. This CDR3 contains 14 residues. From germline, CDR1 is GTSNPN and CDR2 SVGIG (reference sequence). The CDR3 DNA follows: TGTGCCTGGAGTCGGCGGTGGAACACCGGGGAGCTGTTTTTT. Translation gives CAWSRRWNTGELFF.

This clonotype was seen many times. J is TRBJ1-1 and V is TRBV20-1; 8 bases match TRBD1. Germline CDR1 DFQATT, CDR2 SNEGSKA (reference sequence). The CDR3 has 13 amino acids. The CDR3 region has the DNA TGCAGCGCGGGGACAGGCGCCCGCTTTGAAGCTTTCTTT. Translation: CSAGTGARFEAFF.

This clonotype was detected ten times or more. CDR3 coding DNA: TGTGCCAGCAGCGCGCCCGGGACAGGGAATCCCACAGATACGCAGTATTTT. This gives the protein CASSAPGTGNPTDTQYF. This chain joins TRBV9 and TRBJ2-3, with 9 positions matching TRBD1. CDR1 and CDR2 from the germline V gene are SGDLS and YYNGEE. The J segment lost 2 bases and the V segment lost 3 bases, leaving 10 bases of the junction unmatched. The CDR3 extends over 17 amino acids.

This clonotype was recorded at least ten times. V is TRBV7-2 and J is TRBJ2-3, with D perhaps TRBD1 or TRBD2 (7 bases each). The CDR3 runs to 17 residues. With 6 bases removed from V and 2 bases from J, the gap between germline ends came to 21 bases. CDR1 and CDR2 from the germline V gene are SGHTA and FQGNSA. The chain's CDR3 is CASSPAAGGVSTDTQYF. The CDR3, as DNA: TGTGCCAGCAGTCCCGCCGCAGGGGGGGTATCCACAGATACGCAGTATTTT.

This clonotype was counted between two and nine times. CDR3 nucleotides: TGTGCCAGCCACAGGGTGGGGGAAGAGACCCAGTACTTC. Translation: CASHRVGEETQYF. The chain is built from TRBV6-2 or TRBV6-3 and TRBJ2-5; D might be TRBD1 (6 bases). The CDR3 spans 13 residues. Trimming shortened V by 8 bases and J by 3 bases, and 13 bases separated the two germline ends. CDR1 MNHEY and CDR2 SVGEGT come from the germline V gene.

On this clonotype itself: One base away lies a much larger clone, so this may be a sequencing read error. The rearrangement uses TRBV9 and TRBJ1-5; D unclear. V dropped 0 bases and J dropped 9 bases, with 13 bases sitting between them. The CDR3 is made up of 14 amino acids. Germline V gene sequence: CDR1 SGDLS, CDR2 YYNGEE. CDR3 in amino acids: CASSVAGLAGPQHF. As DNA, the CDR3 is TGTGCCAGCAGCGTAGCTGGCCTTGCAGGGCCCCAGCATTTT.

This clonotype was detected ten times or more. The rearrangement uses TRBV12-3 or TRBV12-4 and TRBJ2-1; D remains unclear. V lost 4 bases and J 9 bases, leaving 7 bases between the germline ends. This CDR3 comprises 11 residues. The CDR3 region has the DNA TGTGCCAGCAGTTCCCGCAGTGAGCAGTTCTTC. It encodes CASSSRSEQFF.

The sample holds a few counts of this clonotype. The V gene is TRBV12-5, the J gene TRBJ2-3; D is perhaps TRBD1 or TRBD2 (5 bases each). Per germline, CDR1 LGHNT and CDR2 FRNRAP. This CDR3 region has 13 residues. Trimming stripped 5 bases from V and 2 bases from J, with 8 bases between. CDR3 loop: CASGGTSTDTQYF. The CDR3 DNA follows: TGTGCTAGTGGTGGGACCTCCACAGATACGCAGTATTTT.

Ten or more counts support this clonotype. The chain has TRBV12-3 or TRBV12-4 and TRBJ2-5, with 9 bases aligning to TRBD1. The V segment lost 3 bases and the J segment 5 bases; nucleotides outside the gene matches: 4. CDR3 size: 14 residues. The CDR3 loop is CASSFTGGMETQYF. The CDR3 bases are TGTGCCAGCAGTTTTACAGGGGGCATGGAGACCCAGTACTTC.

This clonotype was picked up a small number of times. The V call is TRBV15, the J call TRBJ1-5, with 8 bases identical to TRBD1. The CDR3 contains 16 residues. Germline V lookup: CDR1 LNHNV, CDR2 YYDKDF (reference sequence). The V segment lost 1 base and the J segment 5 bases; nucleotides outside the gene matches: 7. The CDR3 is CATSRAQGEGDQPQHF. In nucleotides, the CDR3 is TGTGCCACCAGCAGAGCACAGGGGGAAGGAGATCAGCCCCAGCATTTT.

This clonotype was observed a handful of times. The chain uses TRBV6-2 or TRBV6-3 and TRBJ2-5; D call uncertain. Per germline, CDR1 MNHEY and CDR2 SVGEGT. V gave up 0 bases and J gave up 7 bases, with 3 bases separating them. CDR3 size: 11 residues. The CDR3 sequence is CASSYSRTQYF. As DNA, the CDR3 is TGTGCCAGCAGTTACTCTCGGACCCAGTACTTC.

This clonotype was recorded many times. The chain couples TRBV6-5 to TRBJ1-2, with D maybe TRBD1 (6 bases). Germline lookup yields CDR1 MNHEY and CDR2 SVGAGI. Trimming removed 0 bases from V and 8 bases from J, with 10 bases in between. The CDR3 is made up of 13 amino acids. Written as DNA, the CDR3 is TGTGCCAGCAGTTACTCGACCAGGGGAGGCTACACCTTC. Encoded protein: CASSYSTRGGYTF.